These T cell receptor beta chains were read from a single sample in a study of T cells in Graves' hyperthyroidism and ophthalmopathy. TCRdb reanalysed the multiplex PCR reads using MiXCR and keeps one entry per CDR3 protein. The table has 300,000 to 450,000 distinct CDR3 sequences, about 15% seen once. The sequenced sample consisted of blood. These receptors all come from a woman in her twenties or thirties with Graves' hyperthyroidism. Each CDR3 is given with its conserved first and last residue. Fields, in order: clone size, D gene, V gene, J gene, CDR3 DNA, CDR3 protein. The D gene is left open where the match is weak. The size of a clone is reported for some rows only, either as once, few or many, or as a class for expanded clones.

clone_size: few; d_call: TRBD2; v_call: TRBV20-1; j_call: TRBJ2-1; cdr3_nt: TGCAGTGCTCCACCGGGACTAGCGGGATCCCGGCGCAATGAGCAGTTCTTC; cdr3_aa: CSAPPGLAGSRRNEQFF
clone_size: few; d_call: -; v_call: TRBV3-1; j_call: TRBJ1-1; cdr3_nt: TGTGCCAGCAGCCAAGGCTGGGGGGCTGAAGCTTTCTTT; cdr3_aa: CASSQGWGAEAFF
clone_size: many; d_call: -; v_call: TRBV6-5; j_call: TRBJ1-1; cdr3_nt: TGTGCCAGCAGTTACCAAGGGACGCACACTGAAGCTTTCTTT; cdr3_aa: CASSYQGTHTEAFF
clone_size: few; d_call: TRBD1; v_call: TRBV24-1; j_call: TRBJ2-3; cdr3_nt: TGTGCCACCAGTGATTTTGGACAGGTTAGCACAGATACGCAGTATTTT; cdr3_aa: CATSDFGQVSTDTQYF
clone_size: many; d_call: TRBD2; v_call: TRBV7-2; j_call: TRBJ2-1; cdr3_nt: TGTGCCAGCAGCTTAAAGGGTAGCGGGAGTACGGGTGAGCAGTTCTTC; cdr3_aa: CASSLKGSGSTGEQFF
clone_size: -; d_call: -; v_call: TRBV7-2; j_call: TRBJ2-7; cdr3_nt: TGTGCCAGCAGCTTAGTCTCAGGAGGTGAGCAGTACTTC; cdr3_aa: CASSLVSGGEQYF
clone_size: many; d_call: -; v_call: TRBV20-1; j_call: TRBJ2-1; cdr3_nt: TGCAGTGCTAGAAGGAACAATGAGCAGTTCTTC; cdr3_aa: CSARRNNEQFF
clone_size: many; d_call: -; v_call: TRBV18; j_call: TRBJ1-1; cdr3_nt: TGTGCCAGCTCACCACAGTCGGACCGGATGAACACTGAAGCTTTCTTT; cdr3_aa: CASSPQSDRMNTEAFF
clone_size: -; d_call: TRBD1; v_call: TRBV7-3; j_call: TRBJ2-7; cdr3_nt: TGTGCCAGCAGCTACTTCCCTAGGGGGCCATACGAGCAGTACTTC; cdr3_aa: CASSYFPRGPYEQYF
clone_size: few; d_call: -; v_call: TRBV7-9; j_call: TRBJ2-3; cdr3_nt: TGTGCCAGCAGCTTAGCCGTCCCCCGGGACACAGATACGCAGTATTTT; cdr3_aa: CASSLAVPRDTDTQYF
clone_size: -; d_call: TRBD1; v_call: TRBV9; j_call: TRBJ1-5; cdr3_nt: TGTGCCAGCAGCGTCGGCGCCGGGACAGGGGGCGTTCAGCCCCAGCATTTT; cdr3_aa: CASSVGAGTGGVQPQHF
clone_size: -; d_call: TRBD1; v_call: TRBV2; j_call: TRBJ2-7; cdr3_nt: TGTGCCAGCAGCCAAGCGCCCTCGGACAGGGGGAGCGAGCAGTACTTC; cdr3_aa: CASSQAPSDRGSEQYF
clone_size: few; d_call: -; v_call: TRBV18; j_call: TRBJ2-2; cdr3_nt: TGTGCCAGCTCACCACCGAGCGCCAAAATAAACACCGGGGAGCTGTTTTTT; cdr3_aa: CASSPPSAKINTGELFF
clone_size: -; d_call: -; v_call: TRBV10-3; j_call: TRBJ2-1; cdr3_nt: TGTGCCATCAGTGACAGAGGATCAAATGAGCAGTTCTTC; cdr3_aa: CAISDRGSNEQFF
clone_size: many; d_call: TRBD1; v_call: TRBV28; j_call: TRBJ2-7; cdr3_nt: TGTGCCAGCGGAAACACCGGGACAGGGTTCTACGAGCAGTACTTC; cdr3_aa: CASGNTGTGFYEQYF
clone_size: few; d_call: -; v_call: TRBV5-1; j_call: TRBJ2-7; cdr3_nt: TGTGCCAGCACGCCCCCCTGGGCCCGGGGCTCCTACGAGCAGTACTTC; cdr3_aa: CASTPPWARGSYEQYF
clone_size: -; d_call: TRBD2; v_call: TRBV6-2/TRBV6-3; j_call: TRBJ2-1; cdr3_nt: TGTGCCAGCAGTCCGGGACTAGCGGGATTCGATGAGCAGTTCTTC; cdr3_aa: CASSPGLAGFDEQFF
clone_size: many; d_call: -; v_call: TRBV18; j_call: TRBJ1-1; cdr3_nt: TGTGCCAGCTCACCGGCCACAGGGTCAACTGAAGCTTTCTTT; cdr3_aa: CASSPATGSTEAFF
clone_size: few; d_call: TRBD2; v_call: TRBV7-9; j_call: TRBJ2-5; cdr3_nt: TGTGCCAGCAGCTTATTTGGTAGCGGGGTGGCGGAGACCCAGTACTTC; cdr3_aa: CASSLFGSGVAETQYF
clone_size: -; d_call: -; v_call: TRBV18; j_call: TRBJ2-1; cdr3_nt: TGTGCCTGCTCACCGAGGGATGAGCAGTTCTTC; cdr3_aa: CACSPRDEQFF
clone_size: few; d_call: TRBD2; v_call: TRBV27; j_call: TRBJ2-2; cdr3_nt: TGTGCCAGCACCCACCGGCGGGAGGGTTACACCGGGGAGCTGTTTTTT; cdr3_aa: CASTHRREGYTGELFF
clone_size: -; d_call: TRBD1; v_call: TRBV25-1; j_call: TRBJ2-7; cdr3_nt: TGTGCCAGCAGTGAAGGGGGTCAGGGGGTCAACGAGCAGTACTTC; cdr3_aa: CASSEGGQGVNEQYF
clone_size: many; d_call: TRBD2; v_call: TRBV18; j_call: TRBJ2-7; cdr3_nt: TGTGCCAGCTCACTATCTAGCGGGCCCGAACAGGGGCAGTACTTC; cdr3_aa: CASSLSSGPEQGQYF
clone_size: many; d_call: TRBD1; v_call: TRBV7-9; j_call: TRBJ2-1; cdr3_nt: TGTGCCAGCAGATCCCGTATTAGGGGGACAGGGGATGAGCAGTTCTTC; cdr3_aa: CASRSRIRGTGDEQFF
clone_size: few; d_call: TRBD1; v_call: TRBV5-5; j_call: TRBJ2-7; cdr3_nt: TGTGCCAGCAGCTGGAGCCCGACAGGGGAATACGAGCAGTACTTC; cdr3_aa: CASSWSPTGEYEQYF
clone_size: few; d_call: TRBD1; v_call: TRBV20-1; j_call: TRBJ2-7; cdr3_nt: TGCAGTGCTCCGGCGGGACAGGTTTATTACGAGCAGTACTTC; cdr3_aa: CSAPAGQVYYEQYF
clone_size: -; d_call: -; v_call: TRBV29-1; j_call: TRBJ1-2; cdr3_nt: TGCAGCGTTGAAAAGGGAAAGCTCCTCTATGGCTACACCTTC; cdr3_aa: CSVEKGKLLYGYTF
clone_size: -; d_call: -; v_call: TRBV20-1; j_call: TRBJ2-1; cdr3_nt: TGCAGTGCTAGAGATTTGCGGGATCCCTACAATGAGCAGTTCTTC; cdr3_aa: CSARDLRDPYNEQFF
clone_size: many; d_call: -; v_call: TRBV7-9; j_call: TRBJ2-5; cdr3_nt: TGTGCCAGCAGCTTATCGGGGACTCCGTGGGAAGAGACCCAGTACTTC; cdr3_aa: CASSLSGTPWEETQYF
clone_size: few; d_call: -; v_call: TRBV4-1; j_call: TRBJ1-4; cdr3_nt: TGCGCCAGCAGCCAAGAAGGGGCAGGGCCTAATGAAAAACTGTTTTTT; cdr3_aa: CASSQEGAGPNEKLFF
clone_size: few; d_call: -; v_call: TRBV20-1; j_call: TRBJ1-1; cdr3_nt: TGCAGTGCTAGAGATCTGGAGGGGCGCACTGAAGCTTTCTTT; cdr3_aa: CSARDLEGRTEAFF
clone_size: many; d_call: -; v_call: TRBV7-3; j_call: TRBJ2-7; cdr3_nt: TGTGCCAGCAGCATCGCCGGGACAGCGGGGGAGCAGTACTTC; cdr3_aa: CASSIAGTAGEQYF
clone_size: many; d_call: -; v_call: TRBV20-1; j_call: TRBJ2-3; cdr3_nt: TGCAGTGCTAAATACACAGATACGCAGTATTTT; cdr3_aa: CSAKYTDTQYF
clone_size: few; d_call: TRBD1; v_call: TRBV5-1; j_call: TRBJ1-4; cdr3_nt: TGCGCCAGCAGCTTTGGGACAGTTAATGAAAAACTGTTTTTT; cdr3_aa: CASSFGTVNEKLFF
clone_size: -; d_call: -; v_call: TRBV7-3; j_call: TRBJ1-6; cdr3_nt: TGTGCCAGCAGCCTAGGTTTCGAGGGCTCACCCCTCCACTTT; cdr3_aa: CASSLGFEGSPLHF
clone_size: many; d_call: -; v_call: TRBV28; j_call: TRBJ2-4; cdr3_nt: TGTGCCAGCAGCATATTACTAGCCAAAAACATTCAGTACTTC; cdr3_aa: CASSILLAKNIQYF
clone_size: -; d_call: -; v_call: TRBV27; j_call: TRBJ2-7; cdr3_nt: TGTGCCAGCAGTTCATTAGGTAGCGGCACGCTCTACGAGCAGTACTTC; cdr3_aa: CASSSLGSGTLYEQYF
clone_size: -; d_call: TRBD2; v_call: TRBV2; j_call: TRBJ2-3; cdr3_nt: TGTGCCGGCAGTGAAAGCGGGAGTACAGATACGCAGTATTTT; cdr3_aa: CAGSESGSTDTQYF
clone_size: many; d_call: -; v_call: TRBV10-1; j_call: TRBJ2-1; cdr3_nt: TGCGCCAGCAGTGTGGGAGCAACGGGCAATGAGCAGTTCTTC; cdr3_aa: CASSVGATGNEQFF
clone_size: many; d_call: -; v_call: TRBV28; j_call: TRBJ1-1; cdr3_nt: TGTGCCAGCAGCCCGGAGTTCGAGGGATGGGGGACTGAAGCTTTCTTT; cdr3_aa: CASSPEFEGWGTEAFF
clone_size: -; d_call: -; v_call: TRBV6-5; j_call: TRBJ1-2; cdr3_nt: TGTGCCAGCAGTTACTCAGTCCCTAACTATGGCTACACCTTC; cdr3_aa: CASSYSVPNYGYTF
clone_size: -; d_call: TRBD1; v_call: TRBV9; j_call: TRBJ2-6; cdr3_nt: TGTGCCAGCAGGACTGGGACAGGGGACTCTGGGGCCAACGTCCTGACTTTC; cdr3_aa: CASRTGTGDSGANVLTF